Given below is one T cell receptor (beta chain) in context. V lost 1 base to trimming and J lost 5 bases, with 8 bases between them. There are 13 residues in the CDR3. Germline CDR1 is SEHNR and CDR2 is FQNEAQ (reference sequence). Preparing the TCRbeta library involved the use of unique molecular identifiers. Each CDR3 protein gets one entry after TCRdb re-called the PCR reads with MiXCR. Of some 600,000 distinct CDR3 sequences detected, roughly 17% appear once; the ten largest clones hold approximately 1%. The entry originates in a study of T-cell reconstitution after alpha-beta-depleted transplantation in children.

The clonotype was recovered from a human donor who donated a stem cell graft to a child with acute myeloid leukemia. V and J are TRBV7-9 and TRBJ2-5, with unresolved D. The sequencing used PBMCs from the stem cell graft donor, collected from the stem cell graft. The CDR3 sequence is CASSLVLNETQYF. The CDR3 nucleotides are TGTGCCAGCAGCTTAGTCCTCAACGAGACCCAGTACTTC. The whole variable domain, remainder taken from reference TRBV7-9 and TRBJ2-5, is DTGVSQNPRHKITKRGQNVTFRCDPISEHNRLYWYRQTLGQGPEFLTYFQNEAQLEKSRLLSDRFSAERPKGSFSTLEIQRTEQGDSAMYLCASSLVLNETQYFGPGTRLLVL.